This entry lists 18 T cell receptor beta chains sequenced from one sample in a study of shared clonotypes between healthy human individuals. Assay: immunoSEQ multiplex PCR; the TCRdb copy retains only in-frame clones and omits some. The profile covers more than 500,000 clones, with 90% to 96% appearing a single time and nearly 0.065% taken by the ten largest. The sequenced sample consisted of naive CD4+ T cells sorted from blood. Subset in this sample: CD45RA+ positively selected. Source of these receptors: a woman aged 25 to 39 in good health.

The chain combines TRBV28 with TRBJ1-6, with 11 bases that match TRBD1. The CDR3 runs to 17 residues. The V segment lost 6 bases and the J segment 9 bases; nucleotides outside the gene matches: 13. Germline V CDR1 and CDR2: MDHEN, SYDVKM. The CDR3 nucleotides are TGTGCCAGCAGGCGGACAGGGGGCACACCACTAACTTCACCCCTCCACTTT. The encoded protein is CASRRTGGTPLTSPLHF.

The chain recombines TRBV27 with TRBJ2-7; D is possibly TRBD2 (5 bases). Trimming took 5 bases from V and 5 from J, leaving 22 bases between them. Germline values: CDR1 MNHEY, CDR2 SMNVEV (reference sequence). The CDR3 extends over 16 amino acids. The CDR3 sequence is CASSAELAEFKNEQYF. CDR3 DNA sequence: TGTGCCAGCAGTGCCGAGCTAGCCGAGTTTAAGAACGAGCAGTACTTC.

J is TRBJ1-2 and V is TRBV6-5; the D gene is possibly TRBD1 (5 bases). CDR1 and CDR2 from the germline V gene are MNHEY and SVGAGI. The CDR3 totals 13 residues. Trimming shortened V by 5 bases and J by 2 bases, and 9 bases separated the two germline ends. CDR3 in amino acids: CASSPRQNYGYTF. The CDR3 DNA sequence: TGTGCCAGCAGTCCCCGACAGAACTATGGCTACACCTTC.

This chain links TRBV19 with TRBJ1-5, with no clear D. V lost 6 bases to trimming and J lost 6 bases, with 15 bases between them. There are 14 residues in the CDR3. CDR1 and CDR2 from the germline V gene are LNHDA and SQIVND (reference sequence). The CDR3 DNA follows: TGTGCCAGTAGCCCGGGCGTGGCGGCTCAGCCCCAGCATTTT. It specifies CASSPGVAAQPQHF.

This clone is a singleton in its sample. The gene calls are TRBV18 and TRBJ1-1; D not resolved. The germline gives CDR1 KGHSH, CDR2 LQKENI. The CDR3 has 14 amino acids. V was trimmed by 6 bases and J by 3 bases, leaving 14 bases between them. For the CDR3, the DNA is TGTGCCAGCTCCCCGAATCAGGTCCACACTGAAGCTTTCTTT. This translates into CASSPNQVHTEAFF.

The chain is built from TRBV5-1 and TRBJ2-2; a weak D match, TRBD2 (6 bases). The germline V gene encodes CDR1 SGHRS and CDR2 YFSETQ. The V gene lost 1 base and the J gene lost 4 bases, with 8 bases spanning the gap. The CDR3 runs 14 residues. For the CDR3, the DNA is TGCGCCAGCAGCTTGAACGGGGGCACCGGGGAGCTGTTTTTT. Amino acids: CASSLNGGTGELFF.

The chain combines TRBV6-5 with TRBJ2-7; D uncertain. Deletions cut 8 bases from V and 4 bases from J, with 15 bases between. In germline, CDR1 is MNHEY, CDR2 SVGAGI. The CDR3 covers 13 residues. Here the CDR3 reads CASGPAASYEQYF. CDR3 nucleotide sequence: TGTGCCAGCGGCCCCGCAGCATCTTACGAGCAGTACTTC.

The chain couples TRBV27 to TRBJ1-4, with D perhaps TRBD1 (6 bases). V was pared by 6 bases and J by 5 bases, with 19 bases between. The CDR3 sequence is 16 residues long. Germline CDR1 reads MNHEY; CDR2 reads SMNVEV (reference sequence). CDR3 DNA: TGTGCCAGCAGGTTTCGAGGGGGAGGGAGCAATGAAAAACTGTTTTTT. As protein: CASRFRGGGSNEKLFF.

The rearrangement links TRBV6-1 to TRBJ1-1, with 9 bases lining up with TRBD1. The CDR3 sequence is 15 residues long. Germline CDR1 reads MNHNS; CDR2 reads SASEGT. The trim removed 6 bases at V and 2 bases at J, leaving 7 bases unmatched. This CDR3 reads CASRLEQGANTEAFF. The CDR3 coding sequence is TGTGCCAGCAGACTCGAACAGGGGGCAAACACTGAAGCTTTCTTT.

The rearrangement joins TRBV7-9 to TRBJ2-5; 7 bases line up with TRBD2. The closer fit of TRBJ2-7 to the DNA end suggests the J call may be wrong. The germline V gene encodes CDR1 SEHNR and CDR2 FQNEAQ (reference sequence). The CDR3 loop spans 16 amino acids. CDR3 region: CASSSFALADTYEQYF. The DNA of the CDR3 is TGTGCCAGCAGCTCCTTCGCTCTAGCGGATACCTACGAGCAGTACTTC.

The V gene is TRBV18, the J gene TRBJ1-1, with D tentatively TRBD1 (5 bases). Germline-derived CDR1 and CDR2 are KGHSH and LQKENI. This CDR3 region has 15 residues. The germline V and J ends were trimmed by 2 bases and 4 bases, with 14 bases remaining between them. The CDR3 nucleotides are TGTGCCAGCTCACCAAGGCGGGGGGGGAGCACTGAAGCTTTCTTT. Protein: CASSPRRGGSTEAFF.

V is TRBV6-5 and J is TRBJ1-2, with a weak D call TRBD1 (6 bases). This CDR3 spans 13 amino acids. V lost 8 bases, J lost 8 bases, and 18 bases lay in between. The germline CDR1 and CDR2 sequences are MNHEY and SVGAGI. CDR3 in amino acids: CASRLVGARGYTF. The CDR3 DNA sequence: TGTGCCAGCCGGTTAGTGGGGGCGCGAGGCTACACCTTC.

The chain couples TRBV28 to TRBJ2-7; possibly TRBD1 or TRBD2 for D (6 bases each). Germline-derived CDR1 and CDR2 are MDHEN and SYDVKM. V was shortened by 4 bases and J by 4 bases, with 20 bases between the two germline ends. This CDR3 contains 16 residues. The CDR3: CASSSQVWGARYEQYF. In DNA form, the CDR3 reads TGTGCCAGCAGTTCCCAGGTCTGGGGGGCAAGGTACGAGCAGTACTTC. Together with reference TRBV28 and TRBJ2-7, the CDR3 gives the full variable domain: DVKVTQSSRYLVKRTGEKVFLECVQDMDHENMFWYRQDPGLGLRLIYFSYDVKMKEKGDIPEGYSVSREKKERFSLILESASTNQTSMYLCASSSQVWGARYEQYFGPGTRLTVT.

The chain recombines TRBV19 with TRBJ2-7, with 8 bases fitting TRBD2. The CDR3 extends over 16 amino acids. Germline-derived CDR1 and CDR2 are LNHDA and SQIVND (reference sequence). The trim removed 1 base at V and 0 bases at J, leaving 5 bases unmatched. CDR3 nucleotide sequence: TGTGCCAGTAGTATAGCAACTAGCGGAGCCTCCTACGAGCAGTACTTC. This sequence encodes CASSIATSGASYEQYF.

J is TRBJ1-1 and V is TRBV28; TRBD1 aligns across 10 bases. This CDR3 has 14 residues. The germline V gene has CDR1 MDHEN and CDR2 SYDVKM. V lost 6 bases to trimming and J lost 4 bases; unmatched junction nucleotides: 5. This chain's CDR3 is CASRLGTGVTEAFF. The CDR3 nucleotides read TGTGCCAGCAGACTTGGGACAGGGGTCACTGAAGCTTTCTTT.

V and J are TRBV18 and TRBJ2-7; tentative D call: TRBD1 (6 bases). Germline-derived CDR1 and CDR2 are KGHSH and LQKENI. This CDR3 region has 18 residues. Trimming left V 3 bases short and J 2 bases short, with 23 bases between. The CDR3 loop reads CASSPQDSATGRPYEQYF. CDR3 nucleotides: TGTGCCAGCTCACCCCAAGACAGCGCGACAGGACGACCCTACGAGCAGTACTTC.

This clone was seen only a few times. The chain recombines TRBV18 with TRBJ2-7; D possibly corresponds to TRBD2 (5 bases). Germline assignment: CDR1 KGHSH and CDR2 LQKENI. Between the trimmed V and J ends, which lost 2 bases and 0 bases, there was a span of 11 bases. The CDR3 has 15 amino acids. CDR3 in amino acids: CASSPRTRSSYEQYF. The CDR3 bases are TGTGCCAGCTCACCAAGGACTCGAAGCTCCTACGAGCAGTACTTC.

The chain links TRBV28 to TRBJ2-7; D possibly matches TRBD1 or TRBD2 (6 bases each). CDR1 and CDR2 (germline): MDHEN, SYDVKM. The CDR3 loop spans 13 amino acids. The V end lost 7 bases, the J end lost 7 bases, and 17 bases lay between the germline ends. The CDR3, as DNA: TGTGCCAGCACCCCACAGGGCCGGGGGGAGCAGTACTTC. It encodes CASTPQGRGEQYF.